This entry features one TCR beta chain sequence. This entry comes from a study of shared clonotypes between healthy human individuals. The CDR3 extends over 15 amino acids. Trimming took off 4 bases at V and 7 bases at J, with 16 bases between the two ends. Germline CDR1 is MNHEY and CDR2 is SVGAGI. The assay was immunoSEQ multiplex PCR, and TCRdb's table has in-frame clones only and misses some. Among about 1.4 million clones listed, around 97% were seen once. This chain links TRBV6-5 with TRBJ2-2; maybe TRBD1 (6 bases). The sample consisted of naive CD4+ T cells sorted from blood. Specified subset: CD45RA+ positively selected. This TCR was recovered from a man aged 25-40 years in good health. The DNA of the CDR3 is TGTGCCAGCAGTTTCCATACCTCCAGGGGCGGGGAGCTGTTTTTT. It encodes CASSFHTSRGGELFF.